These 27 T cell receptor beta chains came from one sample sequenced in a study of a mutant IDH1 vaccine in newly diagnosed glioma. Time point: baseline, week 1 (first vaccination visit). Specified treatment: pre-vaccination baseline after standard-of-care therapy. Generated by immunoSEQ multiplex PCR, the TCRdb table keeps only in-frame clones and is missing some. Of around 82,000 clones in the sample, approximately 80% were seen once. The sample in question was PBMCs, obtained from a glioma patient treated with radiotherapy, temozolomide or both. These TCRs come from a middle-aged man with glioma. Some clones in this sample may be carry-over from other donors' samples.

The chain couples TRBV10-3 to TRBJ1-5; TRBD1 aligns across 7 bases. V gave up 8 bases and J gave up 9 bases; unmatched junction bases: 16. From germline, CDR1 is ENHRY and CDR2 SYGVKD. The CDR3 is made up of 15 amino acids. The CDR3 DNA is TGTGCCATCTCTCCGGGACAGACCACATTGGGGCCCCAGCATTTT. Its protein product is CAISPGQTTLGPQHF.

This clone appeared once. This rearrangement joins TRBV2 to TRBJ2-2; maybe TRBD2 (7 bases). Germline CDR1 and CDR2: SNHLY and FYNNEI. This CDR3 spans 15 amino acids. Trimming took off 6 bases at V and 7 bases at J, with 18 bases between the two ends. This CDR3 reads CASRAVGGRYGELFF. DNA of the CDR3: TGTGCCAGCAGAGCGGTGGGGGGGCGGTACGGGGAGCTGTTTTTT.

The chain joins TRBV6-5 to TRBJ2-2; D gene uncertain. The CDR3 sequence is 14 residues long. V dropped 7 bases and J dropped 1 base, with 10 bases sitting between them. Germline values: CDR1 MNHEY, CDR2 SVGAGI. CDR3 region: CASKESGNTGELFF. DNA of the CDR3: TGTGCCAGCAAAGAAAGTGGGAACACCGGGGAGCTGTTTTTT.

The CDR3 sequence is CATSRFGQSVNEQFF. Written as DNA, the CDR3 is TGTGCCACCAGCAGATTCGGACAGTCAGTCAATGAGCAGTTCTTC. The chain joins TRBV15 to TRBJ2-1; maybe TRBD1 (6 bases). Germline-derived CDR1 and CDR2 are LNHNV and YYDKDF (reference sequence). V was trimmed by 2 bases and J by 6 bases, leaving 14 bases between them. This CDR3 comprises 15 residues.

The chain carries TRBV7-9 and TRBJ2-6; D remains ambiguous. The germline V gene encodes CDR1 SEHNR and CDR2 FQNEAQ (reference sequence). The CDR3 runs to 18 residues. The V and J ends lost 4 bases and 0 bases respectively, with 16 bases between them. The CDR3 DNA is TGTGCCAGCAGCTCCTTCGGGTCTAGTGTCTCTGGGGCCAACGTCCTGACTTTC. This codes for CASSSFGSSVSGANVLTF.

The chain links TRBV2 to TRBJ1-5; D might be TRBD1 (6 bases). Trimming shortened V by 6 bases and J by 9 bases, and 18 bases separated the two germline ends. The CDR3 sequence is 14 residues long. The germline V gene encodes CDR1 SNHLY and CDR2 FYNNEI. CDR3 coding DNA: TGTGCCAGCAGCGGTGAAGGGGGTTTTCGGCCCCAGCATTTT. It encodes CASSGEGGFRPQHF.

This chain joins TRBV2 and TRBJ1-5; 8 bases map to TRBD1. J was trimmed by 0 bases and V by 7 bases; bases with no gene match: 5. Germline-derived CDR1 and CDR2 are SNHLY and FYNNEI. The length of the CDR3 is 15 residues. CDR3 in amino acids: CASTGQGHSNQPQHF. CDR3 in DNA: TGTGCCAGCACAGGACAGGGTCATAGCAATCAGCCCCAGCATTTT.

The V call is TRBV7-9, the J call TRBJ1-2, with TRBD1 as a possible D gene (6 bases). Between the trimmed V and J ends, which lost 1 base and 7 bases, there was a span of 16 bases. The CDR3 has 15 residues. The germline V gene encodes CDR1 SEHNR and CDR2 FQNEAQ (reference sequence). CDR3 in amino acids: CASSLEGGRISGYTF. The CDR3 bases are TGTGCCAGCAGCTTAGAGGGGGGGCGGATAAGTGGCTACACCTTC.

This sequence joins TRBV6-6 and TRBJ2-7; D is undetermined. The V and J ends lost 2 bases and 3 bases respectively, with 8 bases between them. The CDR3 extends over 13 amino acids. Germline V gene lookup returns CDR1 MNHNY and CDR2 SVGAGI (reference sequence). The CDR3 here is CASSYGPVYEQYF. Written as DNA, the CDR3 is TGTGCCAGCAGTTACGGACCAGTCTACGAGCAGTACTTC.

The CDR3 region is CASSYREREKLFF. CDR3 sequence (DNA): TGTGCCAGCAGTTACCGGGAGAGGGAAAAACTGTTTTTT. The genes are TRBV6-6 and TRBJ1-4; D is uncertain. Germline V gene data show CDR1 as MNHNY and CDR2 as SVGAGI (reference sequence). V was pared by 2 bases and J by 8 bases, with 9 bases between. The CDR3 spans 13 residues.

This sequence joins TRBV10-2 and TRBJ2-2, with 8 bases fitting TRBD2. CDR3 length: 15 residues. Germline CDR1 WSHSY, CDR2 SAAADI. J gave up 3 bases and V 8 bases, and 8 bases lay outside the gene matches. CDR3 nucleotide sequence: TGCGCCAGCCCTACGGGGGGGAGAGACACCGGGGAGCTGTTTTTT. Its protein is CASPTGGRDTGELFF.

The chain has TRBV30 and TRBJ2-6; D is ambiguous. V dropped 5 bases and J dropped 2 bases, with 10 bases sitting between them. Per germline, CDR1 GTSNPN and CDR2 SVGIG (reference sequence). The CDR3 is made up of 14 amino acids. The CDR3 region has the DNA TGTGCCTGGTTAAGAGAAGCTGGGGCCAACGTCCTGACTTTC. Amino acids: CAWLREAGANVLTF. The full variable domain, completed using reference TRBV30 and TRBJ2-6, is SQTIHQWPATLVQPVGSPLSLECTVEGTSNPNLYWYRQAAGRGLQLLFYSVGIGQISSEVPQNLSASRPQDRQFILSSKKLLLSDSGFYLCAWLREAGANVLTFGAGSRLTVL.

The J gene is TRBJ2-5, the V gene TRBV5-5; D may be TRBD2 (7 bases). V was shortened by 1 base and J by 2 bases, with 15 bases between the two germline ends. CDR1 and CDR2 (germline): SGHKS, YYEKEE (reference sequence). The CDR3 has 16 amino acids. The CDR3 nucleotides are TGTGCCAGCAGCTTGTGGGGGGGCGGGGCTCAAGAGACCCAGTACTTC. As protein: CASSLWGGGAQETQYF. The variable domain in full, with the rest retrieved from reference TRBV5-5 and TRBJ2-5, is DAGVTQSPTHLIKTRGQQVTLRCSPISGHKSVSWYQQVLGQGPQFIFQYYEKEERGRGNFPDRFSARQFPNYSSELNVNALLLGDSALYLCASSLWGGGAQETQYFGPGTRLLVL.

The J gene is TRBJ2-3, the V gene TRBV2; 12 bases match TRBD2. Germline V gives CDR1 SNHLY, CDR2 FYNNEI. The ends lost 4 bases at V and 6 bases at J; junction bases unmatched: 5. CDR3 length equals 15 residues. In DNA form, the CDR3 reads TGTGCCAGCAGTGTTGGGACTAGCGGGTTGGATACGCAGTATTTT. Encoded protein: CASSVGTSGLDTQYF.

As DNA, the CDR3 is TGTGCCAGCAGTTTTGGGGGCACCTACGAGCAGTACTTC. Amino acids: CASSFGGTYEQYF. This chain connects TRBV27 to TRBJ2-7, with D possibly TRBD1 on 6 matching bases. Germline V gene sequence: CDR1 MNHEY, CDR2 SMNVEV (reference sequence). The CDR3 is 13 residues long. Trimming removed 3 bases from V and 2 bases from J, with 8 bases in between.

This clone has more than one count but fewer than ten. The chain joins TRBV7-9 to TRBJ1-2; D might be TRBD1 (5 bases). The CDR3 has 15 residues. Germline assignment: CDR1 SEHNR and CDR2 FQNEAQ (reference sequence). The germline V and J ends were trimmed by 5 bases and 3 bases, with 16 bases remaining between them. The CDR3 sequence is CASSEVWGADYGYTF. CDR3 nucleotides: TGTGCCAGCAGCGAGGTCTGGGGCGCGGACTATGGCTACACCTTC.

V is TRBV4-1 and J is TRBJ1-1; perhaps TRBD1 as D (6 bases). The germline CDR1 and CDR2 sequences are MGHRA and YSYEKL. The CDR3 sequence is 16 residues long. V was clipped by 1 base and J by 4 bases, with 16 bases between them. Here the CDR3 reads CASSQGTGAWGTEAFF. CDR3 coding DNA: TGCGCCAGCAGCCAAGGTACGGGGGCCTGGGGCACTGAAGCTTTCTTT.

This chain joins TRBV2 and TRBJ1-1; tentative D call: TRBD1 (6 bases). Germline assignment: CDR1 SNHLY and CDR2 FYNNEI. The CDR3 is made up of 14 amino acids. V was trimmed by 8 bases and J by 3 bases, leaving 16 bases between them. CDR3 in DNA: TGTGCCAGCGGACCCTACAGGGTTGACACTGAAGCTTTCTTT. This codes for CASGPYRVDTEAFF.

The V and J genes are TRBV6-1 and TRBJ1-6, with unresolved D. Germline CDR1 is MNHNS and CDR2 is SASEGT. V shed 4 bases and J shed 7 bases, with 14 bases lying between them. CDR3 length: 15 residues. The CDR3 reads CASSGHTALNSPLHF. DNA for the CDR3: TGTGCCAGCAGTGGCCATACAGCCCTGAATTCACCCCTCCACTTT.

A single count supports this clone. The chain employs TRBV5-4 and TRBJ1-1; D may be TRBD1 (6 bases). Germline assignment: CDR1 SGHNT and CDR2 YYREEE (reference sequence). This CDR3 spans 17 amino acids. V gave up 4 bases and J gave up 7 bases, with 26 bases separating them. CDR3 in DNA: TGTGCCAGCAGCCCGGACAGCATACCCTATAATGCCCATGAAGCTTTCTTT. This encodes CASSPDSIPYNAHEAFF.

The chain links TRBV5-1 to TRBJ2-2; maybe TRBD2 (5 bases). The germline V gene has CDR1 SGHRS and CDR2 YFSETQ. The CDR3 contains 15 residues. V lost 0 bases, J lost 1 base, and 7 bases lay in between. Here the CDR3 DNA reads TGCGCCAGCAGCTTGGTGGCGGGGAACACCGGGGAGCTGTTTTTT. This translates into CASSLVAGNTGELFF.

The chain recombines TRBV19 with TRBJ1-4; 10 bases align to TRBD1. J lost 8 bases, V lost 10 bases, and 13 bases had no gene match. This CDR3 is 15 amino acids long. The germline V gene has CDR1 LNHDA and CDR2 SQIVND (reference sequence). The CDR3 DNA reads TGTGCCACCGCTGAAGAGGGACAGGGGAGGGAAAAACTGTTTTTT. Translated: CATAEEGQGREKLFF.

CDR3 DNA sequence: TGTGCCAGCAGTTACTCGAATGGGGGCCCGGGCACTGAAGCTTTCTTT. Translation: CASSYSNGGPGTEAFF. The chain is built from TRBV6-5 and TRBJ1-1; D perhaps matches TRBD1 (6 bases). CDR3 size: 16 residues. Between the trimmed V and J ends, which lost 0 bases and 4 bases, there was a span of 15 bases. The germline V gene encodes CDR1 MNHEY and CDR2 SVGAGI.

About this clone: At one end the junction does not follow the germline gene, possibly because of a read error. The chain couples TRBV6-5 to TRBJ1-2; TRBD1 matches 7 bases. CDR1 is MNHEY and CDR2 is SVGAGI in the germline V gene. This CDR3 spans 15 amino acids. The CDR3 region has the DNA TGTGCCAGCAGTTACTCCGATGACAGGGTGGCCGGTGCGGACTTC. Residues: CASSYSDDRVAGADF.

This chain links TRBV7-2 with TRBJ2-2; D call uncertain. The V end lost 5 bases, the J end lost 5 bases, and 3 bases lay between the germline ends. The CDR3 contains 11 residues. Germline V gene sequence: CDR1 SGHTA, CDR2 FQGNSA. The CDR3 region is CASSKTGELFF. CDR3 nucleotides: TGTGCCAGCAGCAAAACCGGGGAGCTGTTTTTT.

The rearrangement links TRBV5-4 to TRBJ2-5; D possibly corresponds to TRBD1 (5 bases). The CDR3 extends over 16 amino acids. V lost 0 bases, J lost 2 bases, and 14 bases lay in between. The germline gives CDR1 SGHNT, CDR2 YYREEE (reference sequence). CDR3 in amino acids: CASSLEQGGGQETQYF. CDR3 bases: TGTGCCAGCAGCTTGGAGCAGGGTGGTGGGCAAGAGACCCAGTACTTC.

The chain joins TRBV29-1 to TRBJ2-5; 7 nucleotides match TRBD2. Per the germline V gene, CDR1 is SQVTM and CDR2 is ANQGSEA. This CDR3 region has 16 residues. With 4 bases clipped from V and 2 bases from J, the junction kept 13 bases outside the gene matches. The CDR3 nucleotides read TGCAGCGTTGGGGGATTAAGCGGGGCGAGACAAGAGACCCAGTACTTC. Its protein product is CSVGGLSGARQETQYF.